This TCR beta chain came from a study of CD8+ T cells in alopecia areata. Study-level information: Tofacitinib treatment spanned 6 to 18 months, with 6 months off drug afterward.

From germline, CDR1 is SGHRS and CDR2 YFSETQ. The CDR3 is 14 residues long. V shed 2 bases and J shed 3 bases, with 11 bases lying between them. As the sequencing template, cDNA was produced by extracting RNA and reverse transcribing it. The assay was immunoSEQ multiplex PCR, and TCRdb's table has in-frame clones only and misses some. The repertoire holds 64,000 or so clones, about 43% seen once, with roughly 21% in the top ten. Points on this clone: Antigen unknown.

Study-wide findings and caveats: Tofacitinib significantly reduced both scalp clonality and expanded CD8+ clones among the top 100. Lesional scalp displayed greater clonality than normal scalp, most notably in alopecia totalis/universalis. A single nonresponder leaves the baseline CD8+ expansion link to response uncertain.

The treatment: oral pan-JAK inhibitor, 5-10 mg twice daily. The gene calls are TRBV5-1 and TRBJ1-2; no clear D gene. This receptor was obtained from a human donor with alopecia areata. The sample was CD8+ T cells sorted from blood, taken at approximately week 36, from a patient treated with tofacitinib. The CDR3 protein is CASSFERTDYGYTF. The CDR3 DNA reads as TGCGCCAGCAGCTTCGAGCGGACCGACTATGGCTACACCTTC. Filled out from reference TRBV5-1 and TRBJ1-2, the complete variable domain reads KAGVTQTPRYLIKTRGQQVTLSCSPISGHRSVSWYQQTPGQGLQFLFEYFSETQRNKGNFPGRFSGRQFSNSRSEMNVSTLELGDSALYLCASSFERTDYGYTFGSGTRLTVV.